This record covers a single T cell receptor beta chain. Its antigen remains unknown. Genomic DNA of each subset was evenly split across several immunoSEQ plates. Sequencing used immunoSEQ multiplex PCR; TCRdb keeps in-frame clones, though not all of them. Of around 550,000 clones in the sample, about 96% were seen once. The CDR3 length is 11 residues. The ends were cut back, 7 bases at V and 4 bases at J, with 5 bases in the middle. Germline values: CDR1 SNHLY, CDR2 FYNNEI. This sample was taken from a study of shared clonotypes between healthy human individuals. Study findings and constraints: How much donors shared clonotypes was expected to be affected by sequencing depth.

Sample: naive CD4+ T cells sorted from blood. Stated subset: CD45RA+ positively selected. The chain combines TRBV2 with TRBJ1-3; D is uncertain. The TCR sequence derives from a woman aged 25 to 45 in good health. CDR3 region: CASKMGNTIYF. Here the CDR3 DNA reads TGTGCCAGCAAAATGGGAAACACCATATATTTT. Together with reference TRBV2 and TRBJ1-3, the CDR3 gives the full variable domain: EPEVTQTPSHQVTQMGQEVILRCVPISNHLYFYWYRQILGQKVEFLVSFYNNEISEKSEIFDDQFSVERPDGSNFTLKIRSTKLEDSAMYFCASKMGNTIYFGEGSWLTVV.